These 23 T cell receptor beta chains were all obtained from the same sample, sequenced in a study of blood T cell repertoires in COVID-19 (dated by TCRdb to 2020 to 2021). The library was produced with the immunoSEQ multiplex PCR assay. Imported from immuneACCESS, the table was reduced by TCRdb to in-frame sequences with V and J called. These copies leave out some clones; in studies compared against another copy, an unresolved V gene accounts for under half, and the cause of the remainder is not known. The sample table records about 150,000 clones; about 90% of these occur just once. The ten largest make up approximately 2.8% of the sample. Sequenced: peripheral blood. These receptors were taken from a man in his 60s with acute or convalescent COVID-19.

This chain uses TRBV21-1 with TRBJ1-6; the table calls TRBD1, which could not be checked here. TRBV21-1 is classified as a pseudogene. This CDR3 region has 16 residues. The CDR3 nucleotides are TGTGCCAGCAGCACCGGGACAAAGGACGATAATTCACCCCTCCACTTT. Translating gives CASSTGTKDDNSPLHF.

This clone was observed a single time. The rearrangement uses TRBV13 and TRBJ1-1; no clear D gene. V dropped 3 bases and J dropped 1 base, with 9 bases sitting between them. CDR1 is PRHDT and CDR2 is FYEKMQ in the germline V gene (reference sequence). This CDR3 region has 14 residues. CDR3 DNA: TGTGCCAGCAGCTTGGAGGGAGAGAACACTGAAGCTTTCTTT. Amino acids: CASSLEGENTEAFF.

The chain combines TRBV6-2 or TRBV6-3 with TRBJ2-1; a possible D gene is TRBD1 (5 bases). The CDR3 loop spans 14 amino acids. V was cut by 9 bases and J by 6 bases, with 18 bases left in between. Germline CDR1 is MNHEY and CDR2 is SVGEGT. The CDR3 spells CASSPRAVFNEQFF. CDR3 coding DNA: TGTGCCAGTAGTCCCAGGGCGGTTTTCAATGAGCAGTTCTTC.

The CDR3 nucleotides are TGTGCCAGCAGGGTCAGACAGGCGTCTTCACCCCTCCACTTT. This codes for CASRVRQASSPLHF. The V and J genes are TRBV2 and TRBJ1-6, with D possibly matching TRBD1 (6 bases). Trimming took off 6 bases at V and 9 bases at J, with 15 bases between the two ends. The CDR3 runs to 14 residues. Germline V lookup: CDR1 SNHLY, CDR2 FYNNEI.

This chain joins TRBV18 and TRBJ2-2; D ambiguous. Germline CDR1 is KGHSH and CDR2 is LQKENI. The CDR3 is 15 residues long. Trimming left V 2 bases short and J 1 base short, with 8 bases between. In DNA, the CDR3 is TGTGCCAGCTCACCAAGTCAGAAGAACACCGGGGAGCTGTTTTTT. It translates to CASSPSQKNTGELFF.

The chain employs TRBV7-8 and TRBJ1-1; 7 bases are shared with TRBD1. V dropped 5 bases and J dropped 3; count of bases not matched to a gene: 6. Germline V gene sequence: CDR1 SGHVS, CDR2 FQNEAQ. There are 14 residues in the CDR3. CDR3 sequence reads: CASSLLGTDTEAFF. The CDR3 bases are TGTGCCAGCAGCCTCCTCGGGACAGACACTGAAGCTTTCTTT.

The rearrangement joins TRBV7-9 to TRBJ1-1; 7 positions match TRBD1. The junction had 2 bases not matched to a gene; V was cut back by 6 bases and J by 1 base. In germline, CDR1 is SEHNR, CDR2 FQNEAQ (reference sequence). The CDR3 has 13 residues. In DNA form, the CDR3 reads TGTGCCAGCAGGGGACAGACGAACACTGAAGCTTTCTTT. Protein product: CASRGQTNTEAFF.

The chain has TRBV3-1 (or the pseudogene TRBV3-2) and TRBJ1-2, with 8 positions matching TRBD1. The germline gives CDR1 LGHDT, CDR2 YNNKEL (reference sequence). The V and J ends lost 3 bases and 7 bases, in that order; junction bases with no gene match: 4. This CDR3 has 13 amino acids. CDR3 DNA: TGTGCCAGCAGCCATGACAGGGGTGGTGGCTACACCTTC. It encodes CASSHDRGGGYTF.

This chain joins TRBV2 and TRBJ1-5; TRBD1 agrees at 8 bases. V shed 3 bases, J shed 6 bases, and the junction held 4 bases outside the gene matches. Germline CDR1 is SNHLY and CDR2 is FYNNEI. The CDR3 runs 14 residues. CDR3 residues: CASSDPGGGQPQHF. In DNA, the CDR3 is TGTGCCAGCAGTGATCCAGGGGGCGGTCAGCCCCAGCATTTT.

J is TRBJ1-5 and V is TRBV6-5, with D possibly TRBD1 on 6 matching bases. Trimming removed 5 bases at V and 7 bases at J, with 15 bases between. Looked up from germline, CDR1 is MNHEY and CDR2 is SVGAGI. This CDR3 spans 14 amino acids. CDR3: CASSNTGSWQPQHF. CDR3 nucleotides: TGTGCCAGCAGTAATACAGGGAGCTGGCAGCCCCAGCATTTT.

The gene calls are TRBV20-1 and TRBJ2-6; D is undetermined. Trimming took 6 bases from V and 0 from J, leaving 9 bases between them. The CDR3 length is 14 residues. The germline CDR1 and CDR2 sequences are DFQATT and SNEGSKA (reference sequence). The CDR3 nucleotides read TGCAGTGCGAGTGGCGTCTCTGGGGCCAACGTCCTGACTTTC. Translating gives CSASGVSGANVLTF.

This clone has more than one count but fewer than ten. This rearrangement joins TRBV4-2 to TRBJ1-5; D is perhaps TRBD1 (5 bases). V lost 0 bases and J lost 6, with 12 bases in between. The CDR3 extends over 15 amino acids. Per the germline V gene, CDR1 is LGHNA and CDR2 is YNFKEQ. The DNA for the CDR3 is TGTGCCAGCAGCCAAGATATGGGGGGGAGTCAGCCCCAGCATTTT. This gives the protein CASSQDMGGSQPQHF.

This rearrangement joins TRBV10-3 to TRBJ1-1, with a tentative D call TRBD1 (6 bases). This CDR3 region has 15 residues. The V end lost 7 bases, the J end lost 0 bases, and 15 bases lay between the germline ends. Per the germline V gene, CDR1 is ENHRY and CDR2 is SYGVKD. DNA of the CDR3: TGTGCCATCACGGAAGGACAGACCATGAACACTGAAGCTTTCTTT. As protein: CAITEGQTMNTEAFF.

This clone was observed once. The chain couples TRBV24-1 to TRBJ1-1; D possibly corresponds to TRBD1 (6 bases). CDR3 length: 14 amino acids. Trimming removed 7 bases at V and 0 bases at J, with 11 bases between. Per the germline V gene, CDR1 is KGHDR and CDR2 is SFDVKD. The CDR3 loop reads CATRPGTMNTEAFF. In DNA, the CDR3 is TGTGCCACCAGACCAGGGACAATGAACACTGAAGCTTTCTTT.

This sequence joins TRBV7-2 and TRBJ2-5, with 8 positions matching TRBD2. V shed 5 bases, J shed 7 bases, and the junction held 12 bases outside the gene matches. CDR1 and CDR2 (germline): SGHTA, FQGNSA. CDR3 length: 15 residues. Written as DNA, the CDR3 is TGTGCCAGCAGCCCCCGGGAGCGGGGGCGCGCGACCCAGTACTTC. Encoded protein: CASSPRERGRATQYF.

In this sample, this clone turned up once. The V call is TRBV18, the J call TRBJ1-4; TRBD1 aligns across 8 bases. Per germline, CDR1 KGHSH and CDR2 LQKENI. The CDR3 is made up of 14 amino acids. Trimming took 4 bases from V and 8 from J; bases not matched to a gene: 6. The chain's CDR3 is CASSLGQGGEKLFF. DNA for the CDR3: TGTGCCAGCTCACTCGGACAGGGAGGCGAAAAACTGTTTTTT.

A single count supports this clone. The chain carries TRBV6-1 and TRBJ2-6; 11 nucleotides agree with TRBD2. J lost 0 bases, V lost 4 bases, and 2 bases had no gene match. Looked up from germline, CDR1 is MNHNS and CDR2 is SASEGT. This CDR3 has 17 residues. The CDR3 DNA is TGTGCCAGCAGTGGTAGCGGGGGGGTCTCTGGGGCCAACGTCCTGACTTTC. This sequence encodes CASSGSGGVSGANVLTF.

The chain has TRBV30 and TRBJ2-3; the match to TRBD2 covers 11 bases. Germline trimming cut 2 bases from V and 4 bases from J; bases unmatched to any gene: 17. CDR1 is GTSNPN, CDR2 SVGIG, per germline (reference sequence). This CDR3 region has 19 residues. CDR3 coding DNA: TGTGCCTGGAGTCCGGGACTTGGGCTAGCGGGGGGTATAGCAGATACGCAGTATTTT. Its protein product is CAWSPGLGLAGGIADTQYF.

The J gene is TRBJ1-1, the V gene TRBV12-3 or TRBV12-4; D unresolved. CDR3 length: 11 residues. Deletions cut 7 bases from V and 6 bases from J, with 9 bases between. The CDR3 is CASKLGSEAFF. In nucleotides, the CDR3 is TGTGCCAGCAAGCTAGGTTCTGAAGCTTTCTTT.

This sequence joins TRBV19 and TRBJ1-4; D is unresolved. Trimming took off 7 bases at V and 0 bases at J, with 15 bases between the two ends. The CDR3 runs 16 residues. Germline V gene sequence: CDR1 LNHDA, CDR2 SQIVND (reference sequence). The CDR3 nucleotides read TGTGCCAGTATGTTAGGAGGCGGAACAACTAATGAAAAACTGTTTTTT. It specifies CASMLGGGTTNEKLFF.

The V gene is TRBV4-1, the J gene TRBJ1-2, with 7 bases lining up with TRBD1. The CDR3 extends over 15 amino acids. CDR1 and CDR2 from the germline V gene are MGHRA and YSYEKL. V was pared by 2 bases and J by 3 bases, with 6 bases of the junction left unmatched. CDR3 loop: CASSQTDRMDYGYTF. The CDR3 coding sequence is TGCGCCAGCAGCCAAACGGACAGGATGGACTATGGCTACACCTTC.

The rearrangement joins TRBV5-4 to TRBJ1-1; no firm D call. Germline assignment: CDR1 SGHNT and CDR2 YYREEE (reference sequence). The V end was cut by 1 base, the J end by 1 base, with 11 bases between. The CDR3 covers 15 residues. For the CDR3, the DNA is TGTGCCAGCAGCTTGAGGCGGCAGTCGAACACTGAAGCTTTCTTT. Translated, it gives CASSLRRQSNTEAFF.

The chain joins TRBV12-5 to TRBJ2-6; 15 bases are shared with TRBD2. The CDR3 is made up of 19 amino acids. The germline V gene has CDR1 LGHNT and CDR2 FRNRAP. J was trimmed by 3 bases and V by 0 bases; bases with no gene match: 3. The CDR3 DNA reads as TGTGCTAGTGGTTTGGTCGGACTAGCGGGGGGGCTTGGGGCCAACGTCCTGACTTTC. Protein sequence: CASGLVGLAGGLGANVLTF.